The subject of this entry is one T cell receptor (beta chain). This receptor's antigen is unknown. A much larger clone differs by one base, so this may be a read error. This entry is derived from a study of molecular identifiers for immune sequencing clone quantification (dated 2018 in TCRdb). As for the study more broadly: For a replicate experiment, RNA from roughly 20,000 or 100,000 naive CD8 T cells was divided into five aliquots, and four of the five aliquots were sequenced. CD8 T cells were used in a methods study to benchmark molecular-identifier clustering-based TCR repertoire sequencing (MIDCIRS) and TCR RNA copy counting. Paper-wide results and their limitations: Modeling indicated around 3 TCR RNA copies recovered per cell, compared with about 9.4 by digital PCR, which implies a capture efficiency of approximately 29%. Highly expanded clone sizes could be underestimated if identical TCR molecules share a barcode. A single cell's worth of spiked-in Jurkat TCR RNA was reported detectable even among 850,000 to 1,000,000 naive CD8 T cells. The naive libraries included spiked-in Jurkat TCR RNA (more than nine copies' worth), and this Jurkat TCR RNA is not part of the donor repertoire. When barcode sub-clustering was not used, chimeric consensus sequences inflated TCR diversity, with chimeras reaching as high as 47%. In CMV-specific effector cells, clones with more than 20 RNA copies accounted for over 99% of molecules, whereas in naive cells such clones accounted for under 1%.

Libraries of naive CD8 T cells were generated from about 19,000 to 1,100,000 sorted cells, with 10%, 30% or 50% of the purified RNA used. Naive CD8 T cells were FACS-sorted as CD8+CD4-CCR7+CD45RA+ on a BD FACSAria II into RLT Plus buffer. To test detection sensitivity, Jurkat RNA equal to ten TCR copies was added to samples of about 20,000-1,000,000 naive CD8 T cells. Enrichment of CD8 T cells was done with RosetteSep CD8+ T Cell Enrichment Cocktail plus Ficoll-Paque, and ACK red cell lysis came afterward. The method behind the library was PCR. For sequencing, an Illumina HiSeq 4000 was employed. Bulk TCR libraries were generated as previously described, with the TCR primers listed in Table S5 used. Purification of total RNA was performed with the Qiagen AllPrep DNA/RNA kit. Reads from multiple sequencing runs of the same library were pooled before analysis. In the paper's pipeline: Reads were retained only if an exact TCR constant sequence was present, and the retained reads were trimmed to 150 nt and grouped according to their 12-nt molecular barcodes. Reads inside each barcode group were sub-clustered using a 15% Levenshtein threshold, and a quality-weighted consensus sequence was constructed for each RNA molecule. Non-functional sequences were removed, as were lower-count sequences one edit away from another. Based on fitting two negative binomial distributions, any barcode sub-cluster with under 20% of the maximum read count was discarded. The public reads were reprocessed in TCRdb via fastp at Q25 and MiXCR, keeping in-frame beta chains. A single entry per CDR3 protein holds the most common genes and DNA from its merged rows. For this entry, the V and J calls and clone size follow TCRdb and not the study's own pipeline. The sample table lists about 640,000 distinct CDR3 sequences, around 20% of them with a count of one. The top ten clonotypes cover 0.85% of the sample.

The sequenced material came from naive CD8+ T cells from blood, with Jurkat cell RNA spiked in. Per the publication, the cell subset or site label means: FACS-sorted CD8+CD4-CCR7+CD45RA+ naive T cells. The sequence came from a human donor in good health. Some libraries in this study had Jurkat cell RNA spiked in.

This receptor has the CDR3 CASSRDRSSYNEQSF. The sequenced DNA: TGTGCCAGCAGCCGGGACAGGAGCTCCTACAATGAGCAGTCCTTC. Recombination joined TRBV7-6 with TRBJ2-1; 8 nucleotides in the junction match TRBD1. The cysteine opens and the phenylalanine closes a CDR3 of 15 amino acids. Solely the CDR3 DNA is kept, with 45 bases framed from the first base. From the germline V gene, CDR1 is SGHVS and CDR2 is FNYEAQ.